The clone carrying this T cell receptor beta chain was seen a single time. Its antigen is not known. This sample is part of a study of PD-1 blockade in classical Hodgkin lymphoma. The study's findings and limits: CD4+ TCR diversity, unlike CD8+, climbed significantly by C4D1. Baseline diversity was lower in partial responders and progressors than complete responders. Healthy donors were reported to have higher baseline TCR diversity than newly diagnosed patients.

This CDR3 contains 13 residues. With V trimmed by 2 bases and J by 4 bases, 0 bases remained unmatched. The germline CDR1 and CDR2 sequences are KGHSH and LQKENI. Assay used: immunoSEQ multiplex PCR; TCRdb lists only in-frame clones, some missing. The sample holds 25,000 to 30,000 clones, 86% seen once. Time point meaning: cycle 4 day 1 (C4D1), after 6 weeks of nivolumab. The patients all showed relapse after autologous stem cell transplantation, while their brentuximab vedotin exposure varied. The authors purified CD4+ T cells from thawed PBMCs by magnetic negative selection. The clonotype originates from a human donor with classical Hodgkin lymphoma. The material sequenced was CD4+ T cells from blood, taken before the fourth cycle of nivolumab. The chain combines TRBV18 with TRBJ2-5; 8 nucleotides line up with TRBD1. CDR3 coding DNA: TGTGCCAGCTCACCAACAGGGGGAGAGACCCAGTACTTC. It is translated as CASSPTGGETQYF.